The TCR beta chain described here comes from a study of cytotoxic CD8 clonotypes in ibrutinib-treated CLL. Study-level background: Averaging across samples gave roughly 260,000 productive templates and about 94,000 productive rearrangements.

Study results and limitations: Contraction or stability on treatment was seen for public clonotypes, which were uncommon. A rise in clonality was seen at ibrutinib response, and a fall back toward baseline was seen at progression.

Method: immunoSEQ multiplex PCR; TCRdb's copy keeps in-frame clones and lacks some. The table lists 190,000 or so clones, around 72% of them singletons, with 13% in the top ten. The CDR3 runs to 15 residues. Germline CDR1 reads SGHNT; CDR2 reads YYREEE (reference sequence). Trimming stripped 0 bases from V and 0 bases from J, with 9 bases between. Turning to this clone: Its antigen is not identified.

The source material was PBMCs, sampled after 24 months of ibrutinib treatment. The clonotype was recovered from a human donor with chronic lymphocytic leukemia. The J gene is TRBJ2-5, the V gene TRBV5-4, with a possible D match to TRBD2 (5 bases). The CDR3, as DNA: TGTGCCAGCAGCTTGGCAGAGGGCCACCAAGAGACCCAGTACTTC. It specifies CASSLAEGHQETQYF.